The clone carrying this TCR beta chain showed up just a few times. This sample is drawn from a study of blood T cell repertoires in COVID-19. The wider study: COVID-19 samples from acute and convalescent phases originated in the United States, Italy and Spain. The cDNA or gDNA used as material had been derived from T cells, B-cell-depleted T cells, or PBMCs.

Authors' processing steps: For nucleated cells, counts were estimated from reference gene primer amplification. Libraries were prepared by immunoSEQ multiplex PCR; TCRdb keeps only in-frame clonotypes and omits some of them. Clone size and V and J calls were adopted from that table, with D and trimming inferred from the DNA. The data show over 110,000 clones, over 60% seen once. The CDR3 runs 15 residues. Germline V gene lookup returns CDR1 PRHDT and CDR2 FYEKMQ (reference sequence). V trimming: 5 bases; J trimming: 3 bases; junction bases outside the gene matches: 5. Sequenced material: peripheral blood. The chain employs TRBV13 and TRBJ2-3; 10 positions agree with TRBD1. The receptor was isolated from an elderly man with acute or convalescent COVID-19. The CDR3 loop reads CASSHRTGGTDTQYF. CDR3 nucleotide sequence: TGTGCCAGCAGCCACCGGACAGGGGGGACAGATACGCAGTATTTT.